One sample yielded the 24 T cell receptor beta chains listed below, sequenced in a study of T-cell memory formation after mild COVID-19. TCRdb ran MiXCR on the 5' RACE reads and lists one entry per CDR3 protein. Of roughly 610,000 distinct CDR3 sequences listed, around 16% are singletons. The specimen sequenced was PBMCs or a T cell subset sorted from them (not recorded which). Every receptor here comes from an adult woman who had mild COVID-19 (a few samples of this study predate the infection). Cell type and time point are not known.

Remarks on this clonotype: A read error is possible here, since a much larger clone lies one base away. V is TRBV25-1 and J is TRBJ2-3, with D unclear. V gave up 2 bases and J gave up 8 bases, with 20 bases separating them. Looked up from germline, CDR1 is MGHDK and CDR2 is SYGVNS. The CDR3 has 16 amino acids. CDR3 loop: CASSEVEQPRRGTQYF. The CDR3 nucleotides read TGTGCCAGCAGTGAAGTGGAACAGCCTCGGAGAGGTACGCAGTATTTT.

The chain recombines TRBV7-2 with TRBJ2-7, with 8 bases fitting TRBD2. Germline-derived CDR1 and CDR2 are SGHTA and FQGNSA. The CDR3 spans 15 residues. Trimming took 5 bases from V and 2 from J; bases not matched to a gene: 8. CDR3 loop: CASSPPAGATYEQYF. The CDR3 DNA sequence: TGTGCCAGCAGCCCCCCAGCGGGAGCCACCTACGAGCAGTACTTC. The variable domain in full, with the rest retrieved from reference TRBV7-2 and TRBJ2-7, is GAGVSQSPSNKVTEKGKDVELRCDPISGHTALYWYRQSLGQGLEFLIYFQGNSAPDKSGLPSDRFSAERTGGSVSTLTIQRTQQEDSAVYLCASSPPAGATYEQYFGPGTRLTVT.

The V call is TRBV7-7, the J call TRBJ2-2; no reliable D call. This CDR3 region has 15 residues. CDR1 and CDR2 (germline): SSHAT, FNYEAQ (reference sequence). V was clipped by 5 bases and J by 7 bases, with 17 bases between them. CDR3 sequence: CASSPTALVGGELFF. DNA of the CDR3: TGTGCCAGCAGCCCTACAGCGCTTGTTGGCGGGGAGCTGTTTTTT.

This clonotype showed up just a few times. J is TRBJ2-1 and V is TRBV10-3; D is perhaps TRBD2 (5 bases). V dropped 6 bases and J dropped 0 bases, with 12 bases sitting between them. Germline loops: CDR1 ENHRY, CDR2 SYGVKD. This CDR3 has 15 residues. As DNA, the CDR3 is TGTGCCATCAGGAGCGGTGGAAGCTCCTACAATGAGCAGTTCTTC. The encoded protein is CAIRSGGSSYNEQFF.

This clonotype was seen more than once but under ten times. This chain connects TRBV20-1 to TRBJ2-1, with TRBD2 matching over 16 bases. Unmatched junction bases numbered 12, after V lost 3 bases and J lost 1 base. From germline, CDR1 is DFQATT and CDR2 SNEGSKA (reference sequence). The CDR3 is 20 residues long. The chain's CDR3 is CSARVKPGLAGGASYNEQFF. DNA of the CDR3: TGCAGTGCTAGGGTTAAACCGGGACTAGCGGGAGGGGCTTCCTACAATGAGCAGTTCTTC.

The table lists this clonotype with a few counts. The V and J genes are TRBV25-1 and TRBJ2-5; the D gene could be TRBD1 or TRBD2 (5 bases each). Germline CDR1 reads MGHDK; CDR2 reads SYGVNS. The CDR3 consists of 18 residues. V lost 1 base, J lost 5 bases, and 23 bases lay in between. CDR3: CASSESRGADLVEETQYF. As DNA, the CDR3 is TGTGCCAGCAGTGAATCTCGGGGCGCAGATCTTGTCGAGGAGACCCAGTACTTC.

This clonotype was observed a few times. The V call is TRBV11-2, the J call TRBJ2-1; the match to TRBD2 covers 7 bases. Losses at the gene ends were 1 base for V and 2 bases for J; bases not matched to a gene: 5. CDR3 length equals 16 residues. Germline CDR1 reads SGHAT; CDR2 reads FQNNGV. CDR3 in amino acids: CASSLVGGSAYNEQFF. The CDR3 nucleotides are TGTGCCAGCAGCTTAGTGGGCGGGAGCGCCTACAATGAGCAGTTCTTC.

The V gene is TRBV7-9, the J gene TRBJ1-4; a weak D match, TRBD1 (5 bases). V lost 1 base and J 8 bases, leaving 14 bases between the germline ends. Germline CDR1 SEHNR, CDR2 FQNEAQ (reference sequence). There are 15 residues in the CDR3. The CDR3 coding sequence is TGTGCCAGCAGCTTAGGCGTCAGGGTGTCGGAAAAACTGTTTTTT. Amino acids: CASSLGVRVSEKLFF.

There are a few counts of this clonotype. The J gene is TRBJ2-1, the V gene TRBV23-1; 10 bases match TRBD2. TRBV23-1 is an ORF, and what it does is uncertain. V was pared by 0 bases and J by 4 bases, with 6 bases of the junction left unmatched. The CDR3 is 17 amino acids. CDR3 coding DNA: TGCGCCAGCAGTCAATCCTCGGGACTAGCGCCATACAATGAGCAGTTCTTC. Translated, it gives CASSQSSGLAPYNEQFF.

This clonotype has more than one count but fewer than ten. The CDR3 region is CASTTIIRSNQPQHF. CDR3 coding DNA: TGTGCCAGTACGACCATTATCAGGAGCAATCAGCCCCAGCATTTT. The chain joins TRBV19 to TRBJ1-5; unclear D gene. Trimming removed 7 bases at V and 1 base at J, with 14 bases between. CDR3 length: 15 amino acids. In germline, CDR1 is LNHDA, CDR2 SQIVND (reference sequence). The full variable domain, rest sourced from reference TRBV19 and TRBJ1-5, is DGGITQSPKYLFRKEGQNVTLSCEQNLNHDAMYWYRQDPGQGLRLIYYSQIVNDFQKGDIAEGYSVSREKKESFPLTVTSAQKNPTAFYLCASTTIIRSNQPQHFGDGTRLSIL.

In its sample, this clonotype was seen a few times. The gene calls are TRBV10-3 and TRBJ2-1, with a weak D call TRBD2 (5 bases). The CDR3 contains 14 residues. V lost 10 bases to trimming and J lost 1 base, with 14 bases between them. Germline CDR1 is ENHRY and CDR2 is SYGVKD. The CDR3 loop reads CATRLVASYNEQFF. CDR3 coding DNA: TGTGCCACTAGACTCGTAGCGTCCTACAATGAGCAGTTCTTC.

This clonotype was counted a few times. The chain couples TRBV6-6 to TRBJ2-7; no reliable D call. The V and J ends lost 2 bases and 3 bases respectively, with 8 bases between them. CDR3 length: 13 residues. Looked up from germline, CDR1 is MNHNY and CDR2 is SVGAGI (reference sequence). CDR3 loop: CASSYGWSYEQYF. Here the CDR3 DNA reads TGTGCCAGCAGTTACGGGTGGAGCTACGAGCAGTACTTC.

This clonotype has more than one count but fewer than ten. As DNA, the CDR3 is TGCAGTGCTAGAGATCATCTCAGGGAGGGCTACGAGCAGTACTTC. Its translation: CSARDHLREGYEQYF. The chain recombines TRBV20-1 with TRBJ2-7; 7 nucleotides line up with TRBD2. CDR3 length equals 15 residues. Per germline, CDR1 DFQATT and CDR2 SNEGSKA (reference sequence). V was clipped by 0 bases and J by 3 bases; unmatched bases: 8.

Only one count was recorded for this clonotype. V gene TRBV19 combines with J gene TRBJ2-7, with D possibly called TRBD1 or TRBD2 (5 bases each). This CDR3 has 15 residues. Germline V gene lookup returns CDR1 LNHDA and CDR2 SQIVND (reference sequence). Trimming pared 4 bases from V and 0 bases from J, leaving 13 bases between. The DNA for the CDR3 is TGTGCCAGTAGTAGGACCAGGGACCGCTCCTACGAGCAGTACTTC. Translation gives CASSRTRDRSYEQYF.

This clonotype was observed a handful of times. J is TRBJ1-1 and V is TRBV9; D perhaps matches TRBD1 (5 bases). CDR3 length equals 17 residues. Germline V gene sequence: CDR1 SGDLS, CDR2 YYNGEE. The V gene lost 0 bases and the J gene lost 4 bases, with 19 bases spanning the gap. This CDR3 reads CASSVVPAQHGATEAFF. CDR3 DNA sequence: TGTGCCAGCAGCGTAGTTCCGGCACAGCACGGGGCCACTGAAGCTTTCTTT.

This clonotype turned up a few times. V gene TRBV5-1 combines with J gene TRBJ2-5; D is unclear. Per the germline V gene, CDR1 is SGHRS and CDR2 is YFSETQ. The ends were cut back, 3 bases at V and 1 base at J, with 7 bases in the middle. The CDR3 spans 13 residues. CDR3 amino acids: CASSSRLQETQYF. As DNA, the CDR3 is TGCGCCAGCAGCTCCCGACTCCAAGAGACCCAGTACTTC. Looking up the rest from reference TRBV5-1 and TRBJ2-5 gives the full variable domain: KAGVTQTPRYLIKTRGQQVTLSCSPISGHRSVSWYQQTPGQGLQFLFEYFSETQRNKGNFPGRFSGRQFSNSRSEMNVSTLELGDSALYLCASSSRLQETQYFGPGTRLLVL.

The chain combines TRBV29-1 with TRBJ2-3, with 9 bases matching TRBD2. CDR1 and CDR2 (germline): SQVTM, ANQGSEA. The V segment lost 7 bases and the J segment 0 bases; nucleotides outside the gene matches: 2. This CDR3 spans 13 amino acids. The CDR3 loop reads CSASGKSTDTQYF. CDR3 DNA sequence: TGCAGCGCTAGCGGGAAAAGCACAGATACGCAGTATTTT.

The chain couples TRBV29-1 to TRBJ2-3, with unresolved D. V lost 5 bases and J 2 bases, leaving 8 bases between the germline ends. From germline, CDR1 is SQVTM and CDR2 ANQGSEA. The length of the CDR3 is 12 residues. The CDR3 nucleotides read TGCAGCGTTAATCGATACACAGATACGCAGTATTTT. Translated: CSVNRYTDTQYF.

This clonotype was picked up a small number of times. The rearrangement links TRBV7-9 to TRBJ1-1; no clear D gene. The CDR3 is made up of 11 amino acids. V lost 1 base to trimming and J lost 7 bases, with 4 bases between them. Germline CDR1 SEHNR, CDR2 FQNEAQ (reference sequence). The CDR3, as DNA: TGTGCCAGCAGCTTAGTATATGAAGCTTTCTTT. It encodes CASSLVYEAFF.

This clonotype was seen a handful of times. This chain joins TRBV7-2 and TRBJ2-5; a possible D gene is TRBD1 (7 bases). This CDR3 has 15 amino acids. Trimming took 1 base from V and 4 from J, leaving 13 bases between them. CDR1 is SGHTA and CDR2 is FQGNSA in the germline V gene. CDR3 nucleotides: TGTGCCAGCAGCTTAGTCGGAGGGGGCGTAGAGACCCAGTACTTC. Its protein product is CASSLVGGGVETQYF.

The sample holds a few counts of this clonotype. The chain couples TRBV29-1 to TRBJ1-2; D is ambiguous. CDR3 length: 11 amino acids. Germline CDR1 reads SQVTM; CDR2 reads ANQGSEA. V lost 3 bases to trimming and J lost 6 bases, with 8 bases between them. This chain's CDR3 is CSVDSLDGYTF. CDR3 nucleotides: TGCAGCGTTGATTCTCTCGATGGCTACACCTTC. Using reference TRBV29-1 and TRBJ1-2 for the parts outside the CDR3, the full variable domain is SAVISQKPSRDICQRGTSLTIQCQVDSQVTMMFWYRQQPGQSLTLIATANQGSEATYESGFVIDKFPISRPNLTFSTLTVSNMSPEDSSIYLCSVDSLDGYTFGSGTRLTVV.

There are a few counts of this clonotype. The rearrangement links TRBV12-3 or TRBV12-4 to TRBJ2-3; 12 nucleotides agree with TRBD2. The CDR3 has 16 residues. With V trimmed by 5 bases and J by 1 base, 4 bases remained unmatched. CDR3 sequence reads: CASSKTSGSGTDTQYF. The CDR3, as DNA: TGTGCCAGCAGTAAGACTAGCGGGAGCGGCACAGATACGCAGTATTTT.

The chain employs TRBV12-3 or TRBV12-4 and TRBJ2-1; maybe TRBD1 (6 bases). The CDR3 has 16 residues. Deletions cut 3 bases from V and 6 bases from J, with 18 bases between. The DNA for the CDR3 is TGTGCCAGCAGTTTCAGGGGCGCCCCTAGCTTCAATGAGCAGTTCTTC. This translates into CASSFRGAPSFNEQFF.

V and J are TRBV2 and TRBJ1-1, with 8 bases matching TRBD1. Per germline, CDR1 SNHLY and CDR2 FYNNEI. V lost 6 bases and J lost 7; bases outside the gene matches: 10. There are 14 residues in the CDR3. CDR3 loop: CASSRDRSTNEAFF. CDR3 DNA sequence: TGTGCCAGCAGCCGGGACAGGAGTACGAATGAAGCTTTCTTT.